These 28 T cell receptor beta chains share one sample of origin, sequenced in a study of response to subunit inactivated influenza vaccine. TCRdb ran MiXCR on the RT-PCR reads and lists one entry per CDR3 protein. The sample yields roughly 790,000 distinct CDR3 sequences, approximately 21% seen once. The sample in question was PBMCs from blood, obtained about 5 days after vaccination. The source is a man aged 45-65 years who received an inactivated influenza vaccine.

In this sample, this clonotype turned up once. This rearrangement joins TRBV7-8 to TRBJ2-2, with 8 bases aligning to TRBD1. The CDR3 covers 15 residues. V shed 1 base, J shed 9 bases, and the junction held 7 bases outside the gene matches. Germline V gene sequence: CDR1 SGHVS, CDR2 FQNEAQ. The CDR3 region is CASSLVGTGQRELFF. The DNA of the CDR3 is TGTGCCAGCAGCTTAGTAGGGACAGGCCAGCGGGAGCTGTTTTTT.

The chain has TRBV12-3 or TRBV12-4 and TRBJ1-2; the D gene is possibly TRBD1 (5 bases). The CDR3 contains 16 residues. Trimming took off 3 bases at V and 8 bases at J, with 22 bases between the two ends. CDR3 amino acids: CASSFRGRIGGIGYTF. Here the CDR3 DNA reads TGTGCCAGCAGTTTCCGCGGCCGGATCGGGGGAATAGGCTACACCTTC.

This rearrangement joins TRBV7-2 to TRBJ2-5; 14 bases match TRBD2. V gave up 2 bases and J gave up 5 bases; unmatched junction bases: 4. Germline CDR1 SGHTA, CDR2 FQGNSA. The CDR3 is 16 amino acids. CDR3 protein: CASSLIGTSGSETQYF. DNA for the CDR3: TGTGCCAGCAGCTTAATTGGGACTAGCGGGAGCGAGACCCAGTACTTC.

The rearrangement uses TRBV6-2 or TRBV6-3 and TRBJ1-5, with TRBD1 matching 9 bases. The germline gives CDR1 MNHEY, CDR2 SVGEGT. The CDR3 has 13 amino acids. V shed 10 bases and J 4 bases; nucleotides not matched to a gene: 5. CDR3 protein: CATGQGWNQPQHF. As DNA, the CDR3 is TGTGCCACCGGACAGGGGTGGAATCAGCCCCAGCATTTT.

V gene TRBV2 combines with J gene TRBJ2-7; TRBD2 might be the D (6 bases). Trimming left V 6 bases short and J 2 bases short, with 14 bases between. Germline V gene data show CDR1 as SNHLY and CDR2 as FYNNEI. The CDR3 has 14 amino acids. The CDR3 region is CASRRDGITYEQYF. The CDR3 DNA reads TGTGCCAGCAGGCGGGACGGAATAACCTACGAGCAGTACTTC.

This clonotype came up a few times. The rearrangement joins TRBV2 to TRBJ1-2; 7 nucleotides align to TRBD1. Germline lookup yields CDR1 SNHLY and CDR2 FYNNEI. V was pared by 4 bases and J by 4 bases, with 15 bases of the junction left unmatched. CDR3 length equals 17 residues. CDR3 sequence: CASSVQRDSSFGYGYTF. The CDR3 nucleotides read TGTGCCAGCAGTGTCCAGAGGGACAGTTCCTTCGGCTATGGCTACACCTTC.

The chain links TRBV5-5 to TRBJ2-7, with 7 bases fitting TRBD2. Germline CDR1 SGHKS, CDR2 YYEKEE (reference sequence). The ends lost 0 bases at V and 7 bases at J; junction bases unmatched: 16. CDR3 size: 17 residues. CDR3 DNA: TGTGCCAGCAGCTTGGGCCGGAAGACTAGCCGGAGTGGAGAGCAGTACTTC. Protein: CASSLGRKTSRSGEQYF.

This clonotype was counted only a few times. V gene TRBV28 combines with J gene TRBJ1-5; the D gene is possibly TRBD1 (6 bases). Germline V lookup: CDR1 MDHEN, CDR2 SYDVKM. CDR3 length: 20 amino acids. V was pared by 6 bases and J by 1 base, with 28 bases between. In nucleotides, the CDR3 is TGTGCCAGCAGGGGTTTGAGTGCAGGGGCCTCTCGGGTGAGCAATCAGCCCCAGCATTTT. This encodes CASRGLSAGASRVSNQPQHF.

This clonotype turned up a few times. The chain combines TRBV12-3 or TRBV12-4 with TRBJ1-2; the D is unclear. Trimming shortened V by 1 base and J by 8 bases, and 14 bases separated the two germline ends. The CDR3 loop spans 14 amino acids. The CDR3 bases are TGTGCCAGCAGTTTAGTAGGGATCCCGAGCGGCTACACCTTC. Its translation is CASSLVGIPSGYTF.

The rearrangement joins TRBV4-3 to TRBJ1-2; unclear D gene. CDR1 LGHNA and CDR2 YSLEER come from the germline V gene. This CDR3 contains 15 residues. The germline V and J ends were trimmed by 0 bases and 7 bases, with 15 bases remaining between them. In nucleotides, the CDR3 is TGCGCCAGCAGCCAAGAAGCCAGGCCCCATCTTGGCTACACCTTC. Its translation is CASSQEARPHLGYTF.

This clonotype was found a few times. This chain joins TRBV11-2 and TRBJ2-5; D possibly corresponds to TRBD1 (5 bases). Looked up from germline, CDR1 is SGHAT and CDR2 is FQNNGV. The CDR3 extends over 14 amino acids. V lost 3 bases and J 0 bases, leaving 8 bases between the germline ends. CDR3 sequence (DNA): TGTGCCAGCAGCTTCAGGGTTTACCAAGAGACCCAGTACTTC. Protein product: CASSFRVYQETQYF.

The gene calls are TRBV12-3 or TRBV12-4 and TRBJ2-2, with 7 bases identical to TRBD1. The ends lost 7 bases at V and 3 bases at J; junction bases unmatched: 8. The CDR3 length is 15 residues. CDR3 nucleotides: TGTGCCAGCAAACAGGGAGACAGGGACACCGGGGAGCTGTTTTTT. Encoded protein: CASKQGDRDTGELFF.

The chain combines TRBV5-1 with TRBJ2-5; perhaps D is TRBD1 or TRBD2 (5 bases each). The germline V gene has CDR1 SGHRS and CDR2 YFSETQ. Between the trimmed V and J ends, which lost 1 base and 3 bases, there was a span of 16 bases. CDR3 length: 16 amino acids. The DNA for the CDR3 is TGCGCCAGCAGCTTGAGCTCGCCGGGGCTCAAAGAGACCCAGTACTTC. This codes for CASSLSSPGLKETQYF.

The V call is TRBV5-6, the J call TRBJ2-7; TRBD1 aligns across 10 bases. After removal of 4 bases from V and 2 bases from J, the junction contained 9 bases not matched to a gene. The germline CDR1 and CDR2 sequences are SGHDT and YYEEEE. The CDR3 length is 16 residues. CDR3 loop: CASSGTGAGITYEQYF. The CDR3, as DNA: TGTGCCAGCAGCGGGACAGGGGCGGGAATAACCTACGAGCAGTACTTC.

This clonotype showed up just a few times. This chain uses TRBV20-1 with TRBJ2-1, with 12 nucleotides matching TRBD2. The CDR3 loop spans 14 amino acids. Germline CDR1 DFQATT, CDR2 SNEGSKA (reference sequence). Unmatched junction bases numbered 4, after V lost 1 base and J lost 9 bases. The CDR3 spells CSARAPSGGGEQFF. The DNA of the CDR3 is TGCAGTGCTAGAGCCCCTAGCGGGGGGGGTGAGCAGTTCTTC.

This clonotype has only a few counts. The V call is TRBV20-1, the J call TRBJ2-5; D remains unclear. The germline gives CDR1 DFQATT, CDR2 SNEGSKA (reference sequence). The CDR3 has 14 residues. Trimming shortened V by 2 bases and J by 1 base, and 11 bases separated the two germline ends. The chain's CDR3 is CSARWVGAQETQYF. In DNA form, the CDR3 reads TGCAGTGCTAGATGGGTCGGAGCCCAAGAGACCCAGTACTTC.

This clonotype has a handful of counts. The CDR3 sequence is CASSFAGSSGNTIYF. The CDR3 bases are TGTGCCAGCAGTTTTGCCGGGAGCTCTGGAAACACCATATATTTT. V and J are TRBV6-2 or TRBV6-3 and TRBJ1-3, with unresolved D. Germline V gene sequence: CDR1 MNHEY, CDR2 SVGEGT. V was pared by 4 bases and J by 0 bases, with 10 bases between. The CDR3 runs to 15 residues.

The V and J genes are TRBV29-1 and TRBJ1-2; no clear D. The CDR3 runs to 15 residues. The V end was cut by 1 base, the J end by 0 bases, with 12 bases between. Germline V CDR1 and CDR2: SQVTM, ANQGSEA. The chain's CDR3 is CSVEGLGKTNYGYTF. The CDR3 nucleotides read TGCAGCGTTGAAGGACTGGGGAAAACTAACTATGGCTACACCTTC.

This clonotype showed up just a few times. This rearrangement joins TRBV10-2 to TRBJ2-5; the D gene is possibly TRBD2 (5 bases). The length of the CDR3 is 15 residues. V lost 7 bases and J 4 bases, leaving 19 bases between the germline ends. Germline V CDR1 and CDR2: WSHSY, SAAADI. The CDR3 reads CASTGRGIQAETQYF. For the CDR3, the DNA is TGCGCCAGCACCGGTCGGGGAATCCAAGCAGAGACCCAGTACTTC.

This clonotype was seen a few times. The genes are TRBV7-9 and TRBJ2-4, with a tentative D call TRBD2 (7 bases). Per germline, CDR1 SEHNR and CDR2 FQNEAQ (reference sequence). V shed 5 bases and J shed 10 bases, with 12 bases lying between them. The CDR3 is made up of 12 amino acids. CDR3 sequence: CASSQEGGIQYF. For the CDR3, the DNA is TGTGCCAGCAGCCAAGAGGGGGGGATTCAGTACTTC. The full variable domain, completed using reference TRBV7-9 and TRBJ2-4, is DTGVSQNPRHKITKRGQNVTFRCDPISEHNRLYWYRQTLGQGPEFLTYFQNEAQLEKSRLLSDRFSAERPKGSFSTLEIQRTEQGDSAMYLCASSQEGGIQYFGAGTRLSVL.

This clonotype was found a few times. J is TRBJ1-2 and V is TRBV6-1, with D possibly matching TRBD1 (5 bases). CDR3 length: 13 amino acids. Germline assignment: CDR1 MNHNS and CDR2 SASEGT. The V gene lost 7 bases and the J gene lost 4 bases, with 13 bases spanning the gap. Here the CDR3 reads CASKGRDSYGYTF. Here the CDR3 DNA reads TGTGCCAGCAAGGGCAGGGATAGCTATGGCTACACCTTC.

In this sample, this clonotype turned up many times. The rearrangement joins TRBV28 to TRBJ2-2; D unclear. The CDR3 totals 17 residues. With 2 bases removed from V and 1 base from J, the gap between germline ends came to 14 bases. Germline V gives CDR1 MDHEN, CDR2 SYDVKM. This CDR3 reads CASSLERSFGNTGELFF. The CDR3, as DNA: TGTGCCAGCAGTTTAGAAAGGAGCTTTGGGAACACCGGGGAGCTGTTTTTT.

CDR3 nucleotides: TGCGCCAGCAGCCTAACGGGACTCAGCTCCTACAATGAGCAGTTCTTC. Its protein product is CASSLTGLSSYNEQFF. The chain uses TRBV5-1 and TRBJ2-1, with D possibly matching TRBD2 (6 bases). V was trimmed by 4 bases and J by 0 bases, leaving 14 bases between them. Germline CDR1 is SGHRS and CDR2 is YFSETQ. The CDR3 runs to 16 residues.

This clonotype occurred a few times. The chain employs TRBV20-1 and TRBJ2-2, with D perhaps assigned TRBD1 or TRBD2 (6 bases each). Germline V CDR1 and CDR2: DFQATT, SNEGSKA (reference sequence). CDR3 length: 13 amino acids. Trimming shortened V by 6 bases and J by 3 bases, and 11 bases separated the two germline ends. This CDR3 reads CSANREDTGELFF. The CDR3 DNA reads TGCAGTGCCAACAGGGAGGACACCGGGGAGCTGTTTTTT.

This clonotype has a handful of counts. This chain connects TRBV11-2 to TRBJ2-5, with D unclear. The length of the CDR3 is 13 residues. The V gene lost 0 bases and the J gene lost 1 base, with 3 bases spanning the gap. CDR1 and CDR2 (germline): SGHAT, FQNNGV. This CDR3 is CASSLDIQETQYF. In nucleotides, the CDR3 is TGTGCCAGCAGCTTAGATATCCAAGAGACCCAGTACTTC.

The sample holds a few counts of this clonotype. The chain has TRBV7-8 and TRBJ2-1, with 10 nucleotides matching TRBD1. The CDR3 totals 17 residues. V shed 0 bases and J 8 bases; nucleotides not matched to a gene: 10. Germline V gene sequence: CDR1 SGHVS, CDR2 FQNEAQ. CDR3: CASSLATGGLFMDEQFF. The CDR3 region has the DNA TGTGCCAGCAGCTTAGCGACAGGGGGCTTGTTCATGGATGAGCAGTTCTTC.

The chain joins TRBV10-3 to TRBJ1-5, with D unresolved. Trimming shortened V by 0 bases and J by 7 bases, and 10 bases separated the two germline ends. This CDR3 contains 14 residues. The germline CDR1 and CDR2 sequences are ENHRY and SYGVKD. The DNA for the CDR3 is TGTGCCATCAGTGAGTCTCGGGTTGGACAGCCCCAGCATTTT. Its protein is CAISESRVGQPQHF.

A few counts support this clonotype. The V and J genes are TRBV28 and TRBJ2-3; unclear D gene. The CDR3 is made up of 14 amino acids. CDR1 is MDHEN, CDR2 SYDVKM, per germline. Trimming removed 10 bases from V and 2 bases from J, with 16 bases in between. CDR3 coding DNA: TGTGCCACCGCCGGCCCTCAGGCCACAGATACGCAGTATTTT. Protein sequence: CATAGPQATDTQYF.